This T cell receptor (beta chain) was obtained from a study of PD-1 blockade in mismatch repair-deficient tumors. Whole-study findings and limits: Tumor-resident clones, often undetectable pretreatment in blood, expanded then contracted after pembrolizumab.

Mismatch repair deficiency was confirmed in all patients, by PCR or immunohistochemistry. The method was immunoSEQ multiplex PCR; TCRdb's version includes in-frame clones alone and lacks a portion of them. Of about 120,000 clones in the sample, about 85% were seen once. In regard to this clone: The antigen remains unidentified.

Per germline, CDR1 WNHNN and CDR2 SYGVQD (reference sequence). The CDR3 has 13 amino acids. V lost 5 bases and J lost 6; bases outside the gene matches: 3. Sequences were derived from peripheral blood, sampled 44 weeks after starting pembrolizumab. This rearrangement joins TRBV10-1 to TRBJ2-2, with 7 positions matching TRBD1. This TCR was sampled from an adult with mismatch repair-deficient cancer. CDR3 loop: CASSQGESGELFF. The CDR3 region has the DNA TGCGCCAGCAGTCAGGGGGAGTCCGGGGAGCTGTTTTTT.